What follows are 20 T cell receptor beta chains derived from one specimen sequenced in a study of CD8 T cells in ankylosing spondylitis. TCRdb processed the 5' RACE reads anew with MiXCR; each CDR3 protein has one entry. This sample has under 250,000 distinct CDR3 sequences, with approximately 8.4% found just once. The sample taken for sequencing was blood, either unsorted or a sorted T cell fraction (not recorded which). The receptors derive from a female donor with ankylosing spondylitis or in good health (not recorded which).

This clonotype was seen many times. J is TRBJ2-5 and V is TRBV30, with TRBD1 matching 7 bases. CDR1 GTSNPN and CDR2 SVGIG come from the germline V gene (reference sequence). The CDR3 runs to 14 residues. Germline trimming cut 1 base from V and 1 base from J; bases unmatched to any gene: 3. The CDR3 loop is CAWSARQGQETQYF. The CDR3 DNA reads TGTGCCTGGAGTGCGAGACAGGGCCAAGAGACCCAGTACTTC.

At least ten counts were recorded for this clonotype. The rearrangement uses TRBV27 and TRBJ2-1; 12 bases match TRBD2. CDR1 MNHEY and CDR2 SMNVEV come from the germline V gene (reference sequence). This CDR3 is built from 18 residues. The V segment lost 2 bases and the J segment 7 bases; nucleotides outside the gene matches: 12. CDR3 region: CASSLRASGLAGRNEQFF. CDR3 DNA: TGTGCCAGCAGTTTAAGAGCCTCGGGACTAGCGGGTAGGAATGAGCAGTTCTTC.

There are many counts of this clonotype. CDR3 DNA sequence: TGTGCCAGCAGCGGGACTAGCGGGCCCCGGGGGGACAATGAGCAGTTCTTC. Translated: CASSGTSGPRGDNEQFF. The gene calls are TRBV12-3 or TRBV12-4 and TRBJ2-1; 12 nucleotides line up with TRBD2. V trimming: 6 bases; J trimming: 5 bases; junction bases outside the gene matches: 11. The CDR3 totals 17 residues.

This clonotype was seen at least ten times. The chain recombines TRBV28 with TRBJ2-7, with 10 bases identical to TRBD1. This CDR3 comprises 15 residues. J lost 6 bases, V lost 6 bases, and 11 bases had no gene match. Germline V lookup: CDR1 MDHEN, CDR2 SYDVKM. The CDR3 DNA reads as TGTGCCAGCAGCCAGACAGGGGGCAGTTTGTCCGAGCAGTACTTC. Translated: CASSQTGGSLSEQYF.

V gene TRBV7-2 combines with J gene TRBJ2-3; the D is unclear. The germline V gene has CDR1 SGHTA and CDR2 FQGNSA. This CDR3 has 12 amino acids. V shed 5 bases and J shed 2 bases, with 5 bases lying between them. CDR3 bases: TGTGCCAGCAGCCCAGCCACAGATACGCAGTATTTT. Translated, it gives CASSPATDTQYF. The full variable domain, its missing parts supplied by reference TRBV7-2 and TRBJ2-3, is GAGVSQSPSNKVTEKGKDVELRCDPISGHTALYWYRQSLGQGLEFLIYFQGNSAPDKSGLPSDRFSAERTGGSVSTLTIQRTQQEDSAVYLCASSPATDTQYFGPGTRLTVL.

This clonotype was seen at least ten times. The chain joins TRBV20-1 to TRBJ1-5; no firm D call. Per germline, CDR1 DFQATT and CDR2 SNEGSKA (reference sequence). V lost 0 bases to trimming and J lost 1 base, with 13 bases between them. The CDR3 loop spans 16 amino acids. CDR3 DNA: TGCAGTGCTAGAGATCGGGAGGCGGCAAGCAATCAGCCCCAGCATTTT. Translated: CSARDREAASNQPQHF.

This clonotype was observed many times. The chain has TRBV7-8 and TRBJ2-2; TRBD2 might be the D (6 bases). CDR1 SGHVS and CDR2 FQNEAQ come from the germline V gene. This CDR3 has 18 residues. V was shortened by 7 bases and J by 0 bases, with 21 bases between the two germline ends. The CDR3 region is CASNYHPISGPNTGELFF. The CDR3 bases are TGTGCCAGCAACTACCATCCGATTAGCGGTCCGAACACCGGGGAGCTGTTTTTT.

Details on this clonotype: A much larger clone lies a single base off, so this may be a read error. The chain employs TRBV7-2 and TRBJ2-7; 10 nucleotides match TRBD2. V was clipped by 1 base and J by 6 bases; unmatched bases: 6. CDR1 is SGHTA and CDR2 is FQGNSA in the germline V gene. The CDR3 extends over 15 amino acids. The CDR3 DNA reads as TGTGCCAGCAGCTTAGAGGCTAGCGGGAGTGGCGAGCAGTACTTC. It yields the protein CASSLEASGSGEQYF.

This clonotype was picked up many times. This chain uses TRBV20-1 with TRBJ2-3; D remains unclear. This CDR3 is 14 amino acids long. Germline values: CDR1 DFQATT, CDR2 SNEGSKA (reference sequence). Trimming left V 3 bases short and J 2 bases short, with 12 bases between. The CDR3: CSARDPSYTDTQYF. Written as DNA, the CDR3 is TGCAGTGCTAGGGACCCCAGCTACACAGATACGCAGTATTTT.

This clonotype has a count of ten or more. For the CDR3, the DNA is TGCGCCAGCAGCCACCCCAAGCAAGCGGGGGCTAGCACAGATACGCAGTATTTT. As protein: CASSHPKQAGASTDTQYF. This chain joins TRBV4-3 and TRBJ2-3, with TRBD2 identical over 8 bases. Germline assignment: CDR1 LGHNA and CDR2 YSLEER. V dropped 3 bases and J dropped 0; count of bases not matched to a gene: 11. The CDR3 length is 18 residues.

This clonotype was recorded many times. The chain joins TRBV20-1 to TRBJ2-3; 8 bases are a match to TRBD2. J lost 6 bases, V lost 4 bases, and 9 bases had no gene match. This CDR3 region has 14 residues. CDR1 is DFQATT and CDR2 is SNEGSKA in the germline V gene (reference sequence). The CDR3: CSATQRGRGDTQYF. CDR3 DNA sequence: TGCAGTGCTACCCAGCGGGGGCGAGGTGATACGCAGTATTTT.

This clonotype occurred many times. The chain joins TRBV5-1 to TRBJ2-7; D ambiguous. This CDR3 is built from 12 residues. Trimming removed 4 bases at V and 0 bases at J, with 5 bases between. Germline CDR1 reads SGHRS; CDR2 reads YFSETQ. CDR3 sequence reads: CASSVGSYEQYF. The CDR3, as DNA: TGCGCCAGCAGCGTGGGCTCCTACGAGCAGTACTTC.

This clonotype came up many times. This chain joins TRBV9 and TRBJ2-2, with D possibly called TRBD1 or TRBD2 (5 bases each). Deletions cut 4 bases from V and 0 bases from J, with 13 bases between. The CDR3 runs 16 residues. In germline, CDR1 is SGDLS, CDR2 YYNGEE. DNA of the CDR3: TGTGCCAGCAGCCCTTCGGGACGCGCGAACACCGGGGAGCTGTTTTTT. It translates to CASSPSGRANTGELFF.

This clonotype was found a few times. CDR3 in DNA: TGTGCCAGCAGCCCGACTAGCGGGAGGGGAGAGAATGAGCAGTTCTTC. Translated: CASSPTSGRGENEQFF. The rearrangement uses TRBV7-2 and TRBJ2-1; 14 nucleotides line up with TRBD2. Germline assignment: CDR1 SGHTA and CDR2 FQGNSA. The CDR3 sequence is 16 residues long. Trimming removed 5 bases from V and 7 bases from J; junction bases left unmatched: 7. The whole variable domain, filled in from reference TRBV7-2 and TRBJ2-1, reads GAGVSQSPSNKVTEKGKDVELRCDPISGHTALYWYRQSLGQGLEFLIYFQGNSAPDKSGLPSDRFSAERTGGSVSTLTIQRTQQEDSAVYLCASSPTSGRGENEQFFGPGTRLTVL.

Comments on this clonotype: A much larger clone lies one base from this, so it may be a read error. The chain uses TRBV19 and TRBJ1-4; D unresolved. This CDR3 spans 14 amino acids. Trimming shortened V by 7 bases and J by 3 bases, and 12 bases separated the two germline ends. CDR1 and CDR2 (germline): LNHDA, SQIVND (reference sequence). The CDR3 nucleotides read TGTGCCAGTACCCAGAGAAGGGCTAATGAAAAACTGTTTTTT. Translating gives CASTQRRANEKLFF.

On this clonotype itself: A much larger clone differs from this one at a single base, so this may be a read error. The rearrangement joins TRBV7-8 to TRBJ2-7, with D possibly being TRBD1 or TRBD2 (5 bases each). This CDR3 spans 15 amino acids. Germline values: CDR1 SGHVS, CDR2 FQNEAQ. This CDR3 is CGSSFQGRSSYEQYF. The CDR3 coding sequence is TGTGGCAGCAGCTTTCAGGGACGGAGCTCCTACGAGCAGTACTTC.

In its sample, this clonotype was seen many times. This sequence joins TRBV7-9 and TRBJ1-1; 9 nucleotides align to TRBD1. Germline CDR1 and CDR2: SEHNR and FQNEAQ (reference sequence). The junction had 8 bases not matched to a gene; V was cut back by 5 bases and J by 4 bases. The CDR3 loop spans 15 amino acids. The CDR3 coding sequence is TGTGCCAGCAGCCTAGGGACAGGGTCGAGCACTGAAGCTTTCTTT. Protein: CASSLGTGSSTEAFF.

In its sample, this clonotype was seen a few times. The rearrangement joins TRBV29-1 to TRBJ1-1; no reliable D call. Germline values: CDR1 SQVTM, CDR2 ANQGSEA. The CDR3 has 13 residues. With 7 bases removed from V and 4 bases from J, the gap between germline ends came to 16 bases. This CDR3 reads CSGDDKLLTEAFF. The DNA of the CDR3 is TGCAGCGGGGATGACAAACTTCTCACTGAAGCTTTCTTT.

This clonotype was recorded at least ten times. This chain joins TRBV2 and TRBJ1-3; no clear D. Germline loops: CDR1 SNHLY, CDR2 FYNNEI. V shed 8 bases and J shed 0 bases, with 11 bases lying between them. The CDR3 consists of 14 residues. CDR3 protein: CASLGGPSGNTIYF. The CDR3 DNA reads as TGTGCCAGCTTGGGCGGACCCTCTGGAAACACCATATATTTT.

This clonotype was recorded at least ten times. This rearrangement joins TRBV4-3 to TRBJ2-7; no clear D gene. This CDR3 comprises 15 residues. Germline values: CDR1 LGHNA, CDR2 YSLEER. Trimming took 1 base from V and 3 from J, leaving 13 bases between them. The CDR3 loop reads CASSQAYNSIYEQYF. CDR3 DNA sequence: TGCGCCAGCAGCCAAGCATACAACTCCATCTACGAGCAGTACTTC.